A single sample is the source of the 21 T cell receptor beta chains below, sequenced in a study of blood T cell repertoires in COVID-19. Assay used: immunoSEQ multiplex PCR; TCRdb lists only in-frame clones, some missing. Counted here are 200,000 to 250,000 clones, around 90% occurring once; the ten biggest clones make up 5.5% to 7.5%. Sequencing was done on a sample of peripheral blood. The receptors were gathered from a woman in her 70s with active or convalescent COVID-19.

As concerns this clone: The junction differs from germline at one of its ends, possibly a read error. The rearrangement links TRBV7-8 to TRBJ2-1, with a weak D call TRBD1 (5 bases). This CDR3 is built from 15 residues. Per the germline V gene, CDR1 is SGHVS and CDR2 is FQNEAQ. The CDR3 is CASSLGPLSHNEQFF. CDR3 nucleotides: TGTGCCAGCAGCTTGGGGCCCCTCTCCCACAATGAGCAGTTCTTC.

CDR3 region: CASSPPRSEQFF. The CDR3, as DNA: TGTGCCAGCTCACCACCGAGGTCTGAGCAGTTCTTC. The gene calls are TRBV18 and TRBJ2-1, with D hard to call. V lost 0 bases, J lost 9 bases, and 6 bases lay in between. In germline, CDR1 is KGHSH, CDR2 LQKENI. The CDR3 covers 12 residues.

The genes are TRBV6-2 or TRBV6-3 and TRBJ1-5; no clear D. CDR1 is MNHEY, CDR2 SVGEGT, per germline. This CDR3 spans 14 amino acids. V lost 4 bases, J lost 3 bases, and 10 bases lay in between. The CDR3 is CASSSAGNNQPQHF. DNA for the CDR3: TGTGCCAGCAGTTCCGCCGGGAACAATCAGCCCCAGCATTTT.

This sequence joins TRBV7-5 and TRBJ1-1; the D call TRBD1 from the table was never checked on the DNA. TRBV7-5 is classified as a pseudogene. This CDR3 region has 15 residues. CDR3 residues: CARSQGGQGCTEAFF. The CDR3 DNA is TGTGCCAGAAGCCAGGGTGGACAGGGGTGTACTGAAGCTTTCTTT.

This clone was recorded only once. The CDR3 DNA reads TGTGCCAACAAACCGGGACAGGGGGCTACAGATACGCAGTATTTT. Protein sequence: CANKPGQGATDTQYF. The chain combines TRBV27 with TRBJ2-3; 12 bases are shared with TRBD1. Trimming removed 10 bases from V and 3 bases from J; junction bases left unmatched: 8. Looked up from germline, CDR1 is MNHEY and CDR2 is SMNVEV (reference sequence). CDR3 length: 15 residues.

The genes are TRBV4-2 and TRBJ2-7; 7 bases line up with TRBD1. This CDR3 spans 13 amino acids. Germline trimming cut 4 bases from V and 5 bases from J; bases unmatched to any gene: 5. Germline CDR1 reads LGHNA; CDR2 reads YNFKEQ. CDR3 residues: CASSPITGDEQYF. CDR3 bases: TGTGCCAGCAGCCCTATCACAGGGGACGAGCAGTACTTC.

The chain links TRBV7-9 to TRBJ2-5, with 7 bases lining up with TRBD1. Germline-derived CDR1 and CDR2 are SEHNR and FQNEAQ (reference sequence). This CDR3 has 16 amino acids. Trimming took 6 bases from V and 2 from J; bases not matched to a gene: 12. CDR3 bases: TGTGCCAGCAGACGACAGGGTTCTTTTTTACAAGAGACCCAGTACTTC. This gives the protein CASRRQGSFLQETQYF. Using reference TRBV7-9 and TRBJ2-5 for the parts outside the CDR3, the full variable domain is DTGVSQNPRHKITKRGQNVTFRCDPISEHNRLYWYRQTLGQGPEFLTYFQNEAQLEKSRLLSDRFSAERPKGSFSTLEIQRTEQGDSAMYLCASRRQGSFLQETQYFGPGTRLLVL.

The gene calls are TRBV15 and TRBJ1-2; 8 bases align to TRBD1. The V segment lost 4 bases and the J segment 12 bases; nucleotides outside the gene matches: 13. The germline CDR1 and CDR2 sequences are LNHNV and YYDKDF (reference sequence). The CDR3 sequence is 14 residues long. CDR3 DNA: TGTGCCACCAGCATAAGAACAGGGGGTGGAGGCCACACCTTC. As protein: CATSIRTGGGGHTF.

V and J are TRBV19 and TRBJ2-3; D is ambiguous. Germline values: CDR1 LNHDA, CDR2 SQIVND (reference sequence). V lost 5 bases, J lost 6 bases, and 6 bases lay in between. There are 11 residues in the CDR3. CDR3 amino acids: CASSSQDTQYF. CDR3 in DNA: TGTGCCAGTAGTTCACAGGATACGCAGTATTTT.

This chain's CDR3 is CASTRTDDMNTEAFF. DNA for the CDR3: TGTGCCAGTACCCGGACAGATGACATGAACACTGAAGCTTTCTTT. The chain joins TRBV19 to TRBJ1-1; D possibly corresponds to TRBD1 (6 bases). V gave up 7 bases and J gave up 0 bases, with 15 bases separating them. This CDR3 has 15 residues. Germline CDR1 LNHDA, CDR2 SQIVND (reference sequence).

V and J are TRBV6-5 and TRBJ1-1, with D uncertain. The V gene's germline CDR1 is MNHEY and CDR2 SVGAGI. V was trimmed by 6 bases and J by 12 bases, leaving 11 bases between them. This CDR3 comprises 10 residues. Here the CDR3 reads CASREVRTFF. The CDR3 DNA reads TGTGCCAGCAGGGAGGTGAGAACTTTCTTT.

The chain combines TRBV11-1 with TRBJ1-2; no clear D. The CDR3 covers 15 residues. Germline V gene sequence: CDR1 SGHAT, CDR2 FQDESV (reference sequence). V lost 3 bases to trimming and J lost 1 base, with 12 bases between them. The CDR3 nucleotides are TGTGCCAGCAGCTTTGGTATGGGAGTTAACTATGGCTACACCTTC. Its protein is CASSFGMGVNYGYTF. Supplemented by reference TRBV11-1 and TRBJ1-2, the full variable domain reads EAEVAQSPRYKITEKSQAVAFWCDPISGHATLYWYRQILGQGPELLVQFQDESVVDDSQLPKDRFSAERLKGVDSTLKIQPAELGDSAMYLCASSFGMGVNYGYTFGSGTRLTVV.

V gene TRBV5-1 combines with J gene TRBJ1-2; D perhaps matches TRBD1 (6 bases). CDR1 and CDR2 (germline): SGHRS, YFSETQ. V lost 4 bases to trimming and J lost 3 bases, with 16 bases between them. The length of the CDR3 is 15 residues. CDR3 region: CASSAGRGNHYGYTF. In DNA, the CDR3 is TGCGCCAGCAGCGCTGGTAGGGGGAATCACTATGGCTACACCTTC.

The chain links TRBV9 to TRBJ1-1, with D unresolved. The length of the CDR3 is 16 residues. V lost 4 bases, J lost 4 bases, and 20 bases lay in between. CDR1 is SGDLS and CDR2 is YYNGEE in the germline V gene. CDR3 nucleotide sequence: TGTGCCAGCAGCCCCCGGGGTAATCAGTGGTCCACTGAAGCTTTCTTT. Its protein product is CASSPRGNQWSTEAFF.

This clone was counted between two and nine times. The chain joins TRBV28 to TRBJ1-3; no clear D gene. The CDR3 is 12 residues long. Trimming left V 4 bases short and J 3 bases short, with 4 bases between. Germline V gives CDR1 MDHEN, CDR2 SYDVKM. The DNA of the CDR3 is TGTGCCAGCAGTTATAGTGGAAACACCATATATTTT. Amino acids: CASSYSGNTIYF.

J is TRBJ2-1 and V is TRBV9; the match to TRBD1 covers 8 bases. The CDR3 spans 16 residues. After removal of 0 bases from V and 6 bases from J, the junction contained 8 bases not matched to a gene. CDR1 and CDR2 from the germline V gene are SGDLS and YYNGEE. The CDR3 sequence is CASSVGLVTGANEQFF. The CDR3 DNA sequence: TGTGCCAGCAGCGTAGGCCTTGTGACAGGGGCCAATGAGCAGTTCTTC.

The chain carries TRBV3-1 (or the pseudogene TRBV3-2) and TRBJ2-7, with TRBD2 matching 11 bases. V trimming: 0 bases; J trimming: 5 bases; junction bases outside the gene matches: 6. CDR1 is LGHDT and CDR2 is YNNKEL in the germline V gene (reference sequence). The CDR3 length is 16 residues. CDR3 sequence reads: CASSQEETSGVHEQYF. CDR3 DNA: TGTGCCAGCAGCCAAGAGGAGACTAGCGGGGTCCACGAGCAGTACTTC.

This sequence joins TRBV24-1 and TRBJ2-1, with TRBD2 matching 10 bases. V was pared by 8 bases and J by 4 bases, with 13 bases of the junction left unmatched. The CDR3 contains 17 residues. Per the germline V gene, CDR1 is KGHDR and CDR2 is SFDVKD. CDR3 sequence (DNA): TGTGCCACCAATTCGCCCCCGGGAGCGGGGGGGTACAATGAGCAGTTCTTC. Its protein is CATNSPPGAGGYNEQFF.

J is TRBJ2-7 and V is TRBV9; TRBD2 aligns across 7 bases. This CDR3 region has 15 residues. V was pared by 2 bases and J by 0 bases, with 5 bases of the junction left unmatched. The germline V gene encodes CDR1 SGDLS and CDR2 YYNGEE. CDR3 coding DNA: TGTGCCAGCAGCGTCAGCGGGGTCCTCTCCTACGAGCAGTACTTC. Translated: CASSVSGVLSYEQYF.

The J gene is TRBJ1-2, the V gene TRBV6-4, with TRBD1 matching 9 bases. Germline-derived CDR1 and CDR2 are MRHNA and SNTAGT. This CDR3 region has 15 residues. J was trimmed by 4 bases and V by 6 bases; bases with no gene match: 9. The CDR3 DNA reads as TGTGCCAGCAGCTCCTCCGGGACAGGGTCCTATGGCTACACCTTC. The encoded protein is CASSSSGTGSYGYTF.

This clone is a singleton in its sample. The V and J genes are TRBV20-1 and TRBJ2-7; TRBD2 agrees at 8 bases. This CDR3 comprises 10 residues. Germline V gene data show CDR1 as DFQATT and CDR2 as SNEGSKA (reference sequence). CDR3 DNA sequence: TGCAGCGGGGGGGATAACGAGCAGTACTTC. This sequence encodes CSGGDNEQYF.